Only a few counts were recorded for the clone carrying this TCR beta chain. Its antigen is not known. TCRdb ran MiXCR on the RACE reads and lists one entry per CDR3 protein. The sample records about 92,000 distinct CDR3 sequences, about 8.9% being singletons. Time point of the sample: pre-sensitization, week 0. Specified treatment: therapeutic diphenylcyclopropenone sensitization with weekly scalp DPC. The data were taken from a study of human T cells and chemical hapten exposure. Study-wide background: After 6 days, upper back 0.01% DPC patch tests were scored.

Study results and limitations: Large CDR3 similarity clusters arose significantly more often from expanded TCRs than from controls. Alopecia was present in the donors, so their immune response may differ from healthy people's. Sensitizing with DPC caused no change in TCRs above 1 in 1000 frequency.

CDR3 size: 13 residues. The V end was cut by 6 bases, the J end by 3 bases, with 9 bases between. The germline V gene has CDR1 MNHEY and CDR2 SVGEGT. The sequenced sample was whole blood, obtained in connection with sensitization to the hapten diphenylcyclopropenone (DPC). This receptor was taken from a woman between 35 and 50 years old with alopecia areata. Some clones in this sample may be carry-over from other donors' samples. The chain uses TRBV6-2 or TRBV6-3 and TRBJ2-1; D may be TRBD2 (5 bases). This CDR3 is CASSLDYYNEQFF. The CDR3, as DNA: TGTGCCAGCAGCCTCGACTACTACAATGAGCAGTTCTTC.